Listed below are T cell receptor beta chains from one sample, sequenced in a study of OX40 agonist ivuxolimab in advanced cancers. Assay used: immunoSEQ multiplex PCR; TCRdb lists only in-frame clones, some missing. Of 60,000 to 85,000 clones listed, approximately 90% are singletons. Source: CD4+ or CD8+ T cells sorted from blood, taken in a trial of the OX40 agonist ivuxolimab. These receptors were collected from an adult with an advanced solid tumor such as melanoma, head and neck, liver or kidney cancer. Both conserved end residues are part of each CDR3.

v_call	cdr3_aa
TRBV29-1	CSVFGRTDTQYF
TRBV6-1	CASSSGTGVETQYF
TRBV30	CAWSTGNSPLHF
TRBV28	CASSTSAGAYNEQFF
TRBV19	CASSMEGGRTNTQYF
TRBV30	CAWRRRQETQYF
TRBV4-2	CASSSKTRGRSDEQYF
TRBV27	CASSSGTSRQPQHF
TRBV29-1	CSVYDLNTEAFF
TRBV9	CASSVDGGVTAFF
TRBV30	CAWSVRMGPTDTQYF
TRBV6-1	CATRDDNTGELFF
TRBV18	CASSPPRNEGPQHF
TRBV4-2	CASSATSGGLGDTQYF
TRBV7-2	CASRRPGLGTDTQYF
TRBV21-1	CASSEKGKGEAFF
TRBV29-1	CSVDVNGRSYTF
TRBV5-1	CASSLGTSHQRETQYF
TRBV7-2	CASSHRLAGGPDTQYF
TRBV7-2	CASSLARASETQYF
TRBV5-1	CASSLDGNYGYTF
TRBV4-2	CASSPRGISYEQYF
TRBV7-3	CASSRGASGSSEQYF
TRBV7-2	CASSYTGQRDGYTF
TRBV29-1	CSVGGTGTQPQHF
TRBV7-2	CASSLAGTLYEQYF
TRBV28	CASSLTTSGDTDTQYF
TRBV18	CASSAGQGNQPQHF
TRBV6-1	CASSESTDYPLTDTQYF
TRBV25-1	CASSAQGARNTIYF
TRBV5-1	CASSLLYRDEQYF
TRBV7-9	CAISRRAWFEQYF
TRBV5-6	CASTDAGGARGTEAFF
TRBV27	CASSFSQGAYEQYF
TRBV5-4	CASSQDPAGGGGEQYF
TRBV7-2	CASSSQNSYEQYF
TRBV9	CASILRGWGTRNQPQHF